Reported below is one TCR beta chain. What it recognizes is unknown. Additional DNA sequences in this sample encode the identical CDR3. This entry belongs to a study of T cell responses to AZD1222 COVID-19 vaccine. This table comes from immunoSEQ multiplex PCR, and its TCRdb copy is limited to in-frame clones, with some not included. Of 110,000 to 150,000 clones in the sample, about 92% were seen once. This CDR3 contains 14 residues. Trimming cost V 6 bases and J 1 base, with 11 bases left between them. Germline CDR1 and CDR2: MNHEY and SVGAGI. General study points: The span of vaccine-associated CD4 TCRs extended across spike, with dominance at 160-218 and 743-854. Within unmutated variant regions lay the reported targets of nearly half of spike-specific TCRs.

This chain links TRBV6-5 with TRBJ2-3; D unresolved. The sequencing used peripheral blood, collected on day 0 of MenACWY control vaccination. This TCR was recovered from an adult in good health. The CDR3 nucleotides read TGTGCCAGCAGCCCACCCGGACGCACAGATACGCAGTATTTT. This encodes CASSPPGRTDTQYF.